Listed here are 26 T cell receptor beta chains from one sample, sequenced in a study of blood T cell repertoires in COVID-19. The assay was immunoSEQ multiplex PCR, and TCRdb's table has in-frame clones only and misses some. Of over 200,000 clones listed, over 70% are singletons. Source material: PBMCs or T cells enriched from blood (not recorded which). All receptors come from a woman younger than 45 who had been exposed to COVID-19.

The gene calls are TRBV4-1 and TRBJ2-5; no reliable D call. Germline lookup yields CDR1 MGHRA and CDR2 YSYEKL. This CDR3 has 13 amino acids. V was trimmed by 1 base and J by 4 bases, leaving 7 bases between them. The CDR3 loop reads CASSQAIIETQYF. CDR3 nucleotides: TGCGCCAGCAGCCAAGCAATCATAGAGACCCAGTACTTC.

The CDR3 nucleotides read TGTGCCAGCAAAAAGACCGACCCTGGGGCTAGGAATGAAAAACTGTTTTTT. It codes for CASKKTDPGARNEKLFF. J is TRBJ1-4 and V is TRBV5-5; possible D gene TRBD1, 5 bases. V shed 6 bases and J shed 5 bases, with 23 bases lying between them. CDR3 length equals 17 residues. The germline V gene has CDR1 SGHKS and CDR2 YYEKEE (reference sequence).

The chain combines TRBV13 with TRBJ2-7; tentatively, D is TRBD1 (5 bases). The CDR3 loop spans 14 amino acids. V lost 3 bases and J 2 bases, leaving 11 bases between the germline ends. CDR1 and CDR2 (germline): PRHDT, FYEKMQ (reference sequence). CDR3 in amino acids: CASSLVDSTYEQYF. Written as DNA, the CDR3 is TGTGCCAGCAGCTTGGTAGACAGTACCTACGAGCAGTACTTC. The full variable domain, completed using reference TRBV13 and TRBJ2-7, is AAGVIQSPRHLIKEKRETATLKCYPIPRHDTVYWYQQGPGQDPQFLISFYEKMQSDKGSIPDRFSAQQFSDYHSELNMSSLELGDSALYFCASSLVDSTYEQYFGPGTRLTVT.

The chain recombines TRBV5-1 with TRBJ1-1; D perhaps matches TRBD1 (5 bases). Germline-derived CDR1 and CDR2 are SGHRS and YFSETQ. V was cut by 5 bases and J by 1 base, with 12 bases left in between. The CDR3 is made up of 14 amino acids. CDR3 nucleotide sequence: TGCGCCAGCAGATCAGGGTCGGGGAACACTGAAGCTTTCTTT. This sequence encodes CASRSGSGNTEAFF.

V is TRBV5-1 and J is TRBJ1-1; no clear D gene. Germline V gives CDR1 SGHRS, CDR2 YFSETQ. CDR3 length: 18 amino acids. Trimming took off 4 bases at V and 0 bases at J, with 22 bases between the two ends. CDR3 sequence (DNA): TGCGCCAGCAGCCTTGATCCTCCGGGAAGATTTATGAACACTGAAGCTTTCTTT. Its protein is CASSLDPPGRFMNTEAFF. Drawing the rest from reference TRBV5-1 and TRBJ1-1, the complete variable domain is KAGVTQTPRYLIKTRGQQVTLSCSPISGHRSVSWYQQTPGQGLQFLFEYFSETQRNKGNFPGRFSGRQFSNSRSEMNVSTLELGDSALYLCASSLDPPGRFMNTEAFFGQGTRLTVV.

The chain combines TRBV6-5 with TRBJ2-7, with 8 bases matching TRBD2. This CDR3 is built from 15 residues. V trimming: 6 bases; J trimming: 2 bases; junction bases outside the gene matches: 9. Germline V CDR1 and CDR2: MNHEY, SVGAGI. This chain's CDR3 is CASSLTSGPTYEQYF. In DNA form, the CDR3 reads TGTGCCAGCAGCCTCACTAGCGGTCCTACCTACGAGCAGTACTTC.

The V and J genes are TRBV11-2 and TRBJ2-7; D may be TRBD2 (5 bases). With 2 bases removed from V and 2 bases from J, the gap between germline ends came to 13 bases. The CDR3 is 15 residues long. Per germline, CDR1 SGHAT and CDR2 FQNNGV. CDR3 DNA sequence: TGTGCCAGCAGCTTAAGGGTAGCCGGGGCCTACGAGCAGTACTTC. Protein sequence: CASSLRVAGAYEQYF. Full variable domain (rest looked up from reference TRBV11-2 and TRBJ2-7): EAGVAQSPRYKIIEKRQSVAFWCNPISGHATLYWYQQILGQGPKLLIQFQNNGVVDDSQLPKDRFSAERLKGVDSTLKIQPAKLEDSAVYLCASSLRVAGAYEQYFGPGTRLTVT.

This sequence joins TRBV18 and TRBJ2-7; TRBD2 aligns across 10 bases. This CDR3 has 15 amino acids. Germline lookup yields CDR1 KGHSH and CDR2 LQKENI. V dropped 2 bases and J dropped 4; count of bases not matched to a gene: 5. CDR3 region: CASSPASGRVYEQYF. The CDR3 DNA follows: TGTGCCAGCTCACCAGCTAGCGGGAGAGTTTACGAGCAGTACTTC.

The chain couples TRBV19 to TRBJ1-1; 7 nucleotides match TRBD1. The CDR3 runs to 11 residues. V shed 10 bases and J 8 bases; nucleotides not matched to a gene: 7. From germline, CDR1 is LNHDA and CDR2 SQIVND (reference sequence). This chain's CDR3 is CAITRDREAFF. The CDR3 nucleotides read TGTGCCATCACCCGGGACAGAGAAGCTTTCTTT. The variable domain in full, completed from reference TRBV19 and TRBJ1-1, reads DGGITQSPKYLFRKEGQNVTLSCEQNLNHDAMYWYRQDPGQGLRLIYYSQIVNDFQKGDIAEGYSVSREKKESFPLTVTSAQKNPTAFYLCAITRDREAFFGQGTRLTVV.

The V gene is TRBV6-5, the J gene TRBJ2-7; possible D gene TRBD1, 6 bases. CDR1 and CDR2 from the germline V gene are MNHEY and SVGAGI. The V end lost 0 bases, the J end lost 3 bases, and 12 bases lay between the germline ends. The length of the CDR3 is 15 residues. The CDR3 region has the DNA TGTGCCAGCAGTTACTCGACAGGCCTCATCTACGAGCAGTACTTC. Encoded protein: CASSYSTGLIYEQYF.

The gene calls are TRBV11-2 and TRBJ1-2, with TRBD1 matching over 7 bases. Germline CDR1 reads SGHAT; CDR2 reads FQNNGV. V lost 4 bases and J lost 8; bases outside the gene matches: 13. The CDR3 has 15 amino acids. In DNA, the CDR3 is TGTGCCAGCAGCTCCAACCCGACAGGGTACGGCGGCTACACCTTC. Translating it yields CASSSNPTGYGGYTF.

The rearrangement links TRBV7-8 to TRBJ1-4; D not resolved. The CDR3 length is 14 residues. Trimming took 1 base from V and 8 from J, leaving 11 bases between them. The germline gives CDR1 SGHVS, CDR2 FQNEAQ. CDR3 sequence reads: CASSLVLGGEKLFF. The CDR3 DNA follows: TGTGCCAGCAGCTTAGTGTTGGGCGGGGAAAAACTGTTTTTT.

V and J are TRBV28 and TRBJ1-5; 9 bases are a match to TRBD1. With 6 bases clipped from V and 3 bases from J, the junction kept 6 bases outside the gene matches. CDR3 size: 15 residues. The germline V gene has CDR1 MDHEN and CDR2 SYDVKM. The CDR3 spells CASRDTGGLNQPQHF. CDR3 DNA sequence: TGTGCCAGCAGGGATACAGGGGGCCTCAATCAGCCCCAGCATTTT. Complete variable domain (other parts from reference TRBV28 and TRBJ1-5): DVKVTQSSRYLVKRTGEKVFLECVQDMDHENMFWYRQDPGLGLRLIYFSYDVKMKEKGDIPEGYSVSREKKERFSLILESASTNQTSMYLCASRDTGGLNQPQHFGDGTRLSIL.

The chain links TRBV2 to TRBJ2-7; a weak D match, TRBD2 (6 bases). Per germline, CDR1 SNHLY and CDR2 FYNNEI. The CDR3 runs 12 residues. V lost 3 bases to trimming and J lost 5 bases, with 8 bases between them. CDR3 DNA: TGTGCCAGCAGTGACAGGGAGGACGAGCAGTACTTC. Its translation: CASSDREDEQYF.

The chain has TRBV6-5 and TRBJ1-2; D remains unclear. The CDR3 runs 13 residues. Per germline, CDR1 MNHEY and CDR2 SVGAGI. V shed 2 bases and J shed 8 bases, with 12 bases lying between them. Here the CDR3 DNA reads TGTGCCAGCAGTTACGACCTAGGCGGGGGCTACACCTTC. Translated, it gives CASSYDLGGGYTF.

This chain links TRBV29-1 with TRBJ2-7; 9 bases are shared with TRBD1. With 5 bases clipped from V and 2 bases from J, the junction kept 16 bases outside the gene matches. Germline values: CDR1 SQVTM, CDR2 ANQGSEA. This CDR3 comprises 17 residues. The CDR3 protein is CSVLGTYRGQLTYEQYF. The DNA of the CDR3 is TGCAGCGTTCTGGGGACCTACAGGGGGCAGCTTACCTACGAGCAGTACTTC.

This clone was counted a single time. The chain recombines TRBV24-1 with TRBJ2-5; tentative D call: TRBD1 (5 bases). The CDR3 runs 16 residues. Per germline, CDR1 KGHDR and CDR2 SFDVKD. With 4 bases removed from V and 1 base from J, the gap between germline ends came to 15 bases. CDR3 residues: CATSDRQGTFQETQYF. The CDR3 DNA follows: TGTGCCACCAGTGACAGGCAGGGTACATTCCAAGAGACCCAGTACTTC.

J is TRBJ1-4 and V is TRBV6-6; TRBD1 matches at 9 bases. CDR1 MNHNY and CDR2 SVGAGI come from the germline V gene (reference sequence). Losses at the gene ends were 2 bases for V and 7 bases for J; bases not matched to a gene: 8. CDR3 size: 16 residues. The CDR3 DNA sequence: TGTGCCAGCAGTTACCCGAGGGGACAGGGTGGTGAAAAACTGTTTTTT. It encodes CASSYPRGQGGEKLFF.

The V and J genes are TRBV19 and TRBJ1-5; 7 bases agree with TRBD1. The germline gives CDR1 LNHDA, CDR2 SQIVND (reference sequence). Germline trimming cut 4 bases from V and 6 bases from J; bases unmatched to any gene: 6. The CDR3 extends over 14 amino acids. The chain's CDR3 is CASSTDRAVQPQHF. In nucleotides, the CDR3 is TGTGCCAGTAGTACCGACAGGGCGGTTCAGCCCCAGCATTTT.

This sequence joins TRBV7-2 and TRBJ2-3, with D possibly matching TRBD1 (6 bases). Germline values: CDR1 SGHTA, CDR2 FQGNSA. This CDR3 spans 17 amino acids. V gave up 1 base and J gave up 8 bases, with 22 bases separating them. Here the CDR3 reads CASSLGVQTRQASTQYF. The DNA for the CDR3 is TGTGCCAGCAGCTTAGGTGTCCAGACCCGACAGGCCAGTACGCAGTATTTT. Based on the CDR3 plus reference TRBV7-2 and TRBJ2-3, the full variable domain is GAGVSQSPSNKVTEKGKDVELRCDPISGHTALYWYRQSLGQGLEFLIYFQGNSAPDKSGLPSDRFSAERTGGSVSTLTIQRTQQEDSAVYLCASSLGVQTRQASTQYFGPGTRLTVL.

V gene TRBV28 combines with J gene TRBJ2-4, with 9 bases that match TRBD2. Trimming removed 6 bases from V and 2 bases from J; junction bases left unmatched: 2. Germline V CDR1 and CDR2: MDHEN, SYDVKM. This CDR3 contains 14 residues. The CDR3, as DNA: TGTGCCAGCAGACCTAGCGGGACCAAAAACATTCAGTACTTC. This encodes CASRPSGTKNIQYF. Supplemented by reference TRBV28 and TRBJ2-4, the full variable domain reads DVKVTQSSRYLVKRTGEKVFLECVQDMDHENMFWYRQDPGLGLRLIYFSYDVKMKEKGDIPEGYSVSREKKERFSLILESASTNQTSMYLCASRPSGTKNIQYFGAGTRLSVL.

V usage is TRBV2 and J usage is TRBJ1-6; 9 bases map to TRBD1. Germline loops: CDR1 SNHLY, CDR2 FYNNEI. The trim removed 6 bases at V and 10 bases at J, leaving 7 bases unmatched. This CDR3 region has 14 residues. The DNA for the CDR3 is TGTGCCAGCAGCGCACAGGGGGCGCGATCACCCCTCCACTTT. The encoded protein is CASSAQGARSPLHF.

The chain couples TRBV7-2 to TRBJ2-7; D remains unclear. V was pared by 2 bases and J by 3 bases, with 8 bases between. Germline values: CDR1 SGHTA, CDR2 FQGNSA. This CDR3 comprises 13 residues. DNA of the CDR3: TGTGCCAGCAGCTTACTACTAAACTACGAGCAGTACTTC. Its translation: CASSLLLNYEQYF.

The chain links TRBV5-1 to TRBJ1-1, with 8 bases fitting TRBD1. Per the germline V gene, CDR1 is SGHRS and CDR2 is YFSETQ. V was pared by 0 bases and J by 1 base, with 11 bases of the junction left unmatched. This CDR3 is built from 18 residues. The CDR3 DNA follows: TGCGCCAGCAGCTTGGCCTTACGGACAGGGAACGAGAACACTGAAGCTTTCTTT. Its translation is CASSLALRTGNENTEAFF.

The chain carries TRBV20-1 and TRBJ2-3; D is uncertain. The CDR3 contains 11 residues. V lost 0 bases and J lost 7, with 5 bases in between. Germline lookup yields CDR1 DFQATT and CDR2 SNEGSKA (reference sequence). CDR3 DNA sequence: TGCAGTGCTAGAGACGCTAATACGCAGTATTTT. Amino acid sequence: CSARDANTQYF.

V gene TRBV5-1 combines with J gene TRBJ1-1; 7 bases line up with TRBD1. The CDR3 sequence is 14 residues long. Looked up from germline, CDR1 is SGHRS and CDR2 is YFSETQ. V lost 4 bases and J lost 1; bases outside the gene matches: 4. CDR3 nucleotides: TGCGCCAGCAGCGGAGGGGGCGCGAACACTGAAGCTTTCTTT. Its translation: CASSGGGANTEAFF.